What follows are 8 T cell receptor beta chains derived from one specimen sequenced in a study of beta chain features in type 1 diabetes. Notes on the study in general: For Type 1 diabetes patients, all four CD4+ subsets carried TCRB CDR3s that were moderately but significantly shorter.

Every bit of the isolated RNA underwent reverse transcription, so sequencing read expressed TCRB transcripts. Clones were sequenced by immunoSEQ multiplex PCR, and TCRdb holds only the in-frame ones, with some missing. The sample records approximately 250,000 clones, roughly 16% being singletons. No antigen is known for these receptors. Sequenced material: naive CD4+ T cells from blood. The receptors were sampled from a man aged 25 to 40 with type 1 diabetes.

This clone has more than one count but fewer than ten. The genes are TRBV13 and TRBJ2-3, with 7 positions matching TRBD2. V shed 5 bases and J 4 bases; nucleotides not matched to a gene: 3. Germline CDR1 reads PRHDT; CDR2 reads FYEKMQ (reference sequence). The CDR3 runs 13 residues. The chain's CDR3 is CASSVRGSDTQYF. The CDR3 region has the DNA TGTGCCAGCAGCGTGCGGGGGTCAGATACGCAGTATTTT. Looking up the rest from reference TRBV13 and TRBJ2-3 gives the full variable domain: AAGVIQSPRHLIKEKRETATLKCYPIPRHDTVYWYQQGPGQDPQFLISFYEKMQSDKGSIPDRFSAQQFSDYHSELNMSSLELGDSALYFCASSVRGSDTQYFGPGTRLTVL.

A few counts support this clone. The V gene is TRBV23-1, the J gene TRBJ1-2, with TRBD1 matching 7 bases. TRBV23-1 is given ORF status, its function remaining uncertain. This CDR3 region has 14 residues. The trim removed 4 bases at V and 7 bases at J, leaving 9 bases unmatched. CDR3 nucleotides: TGCGCCAGCAGTCCCGAGACAGGGACGTGTGGCTACACCTTC. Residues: CASSPETGTCGYTF.

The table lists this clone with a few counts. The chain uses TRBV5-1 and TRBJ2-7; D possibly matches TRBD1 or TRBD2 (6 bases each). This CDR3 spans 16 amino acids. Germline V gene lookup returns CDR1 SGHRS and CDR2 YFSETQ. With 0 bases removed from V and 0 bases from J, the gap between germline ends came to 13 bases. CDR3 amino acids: CASSLEGDSSSYEQYF. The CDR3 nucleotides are TGCGCCAGCAGCTTGGAGGGGGACTCCAGCTCCTACGAGCAGTACTTC. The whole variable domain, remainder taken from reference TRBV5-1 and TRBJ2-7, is KAGVTQTPRYLIKTRGQQVTLSCSPISGHRSVSWYQQTPGQGLQFLFEYFSETQRNKGNFPGRFSGRQFSNSRSEMNVSTLELGDSALYLCASSLEGDSSSYEQYFGPGTRLTVT.

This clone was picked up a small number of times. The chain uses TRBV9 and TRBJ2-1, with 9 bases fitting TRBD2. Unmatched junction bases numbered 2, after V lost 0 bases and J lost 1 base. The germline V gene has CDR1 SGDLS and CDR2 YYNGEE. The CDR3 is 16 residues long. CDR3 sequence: CASSVVAGDSYNEQFF. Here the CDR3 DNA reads TGTGCCAGCAGCGTAGTAGCGGGAGATTCCTACAATGAGCAGTTCTTC.

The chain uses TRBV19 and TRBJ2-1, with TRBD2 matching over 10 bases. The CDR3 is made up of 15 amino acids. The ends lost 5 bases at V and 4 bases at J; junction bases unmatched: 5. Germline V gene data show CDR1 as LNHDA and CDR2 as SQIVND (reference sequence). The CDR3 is CASSGLAGGYNEQFF. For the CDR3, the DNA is TGTGCCAGTAGTGGCTTAGCGGGAGGATACAATGAGCAGTTCTTC.

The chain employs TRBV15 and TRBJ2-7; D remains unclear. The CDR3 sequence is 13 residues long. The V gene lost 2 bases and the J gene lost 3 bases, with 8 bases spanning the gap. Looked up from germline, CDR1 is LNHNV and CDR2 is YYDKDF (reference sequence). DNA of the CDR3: TGTGCCACCAGCAGACAGGAAAACTACGAGCAGTACTTC. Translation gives CATSRQENYEQYF. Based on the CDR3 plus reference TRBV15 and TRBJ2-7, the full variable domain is DAMVIQNPRYQVTQFGKPVTLSCSQTLNHNVMYWYQQKSSQAPKLLFHYYDKDFNNEADTPDNFQSRRPNTSFCFLDIRSPGLGDTAMYLCATSRQENYEQYFGPGTRLTVT.

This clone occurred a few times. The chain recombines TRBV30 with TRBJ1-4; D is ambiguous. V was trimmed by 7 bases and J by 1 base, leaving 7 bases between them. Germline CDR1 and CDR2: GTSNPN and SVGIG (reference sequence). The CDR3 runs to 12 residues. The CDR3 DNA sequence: TGTGCCTTGGGCGTAACTAATGAAAAACTGTTTTTT. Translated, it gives CALGVTNEKLFF.

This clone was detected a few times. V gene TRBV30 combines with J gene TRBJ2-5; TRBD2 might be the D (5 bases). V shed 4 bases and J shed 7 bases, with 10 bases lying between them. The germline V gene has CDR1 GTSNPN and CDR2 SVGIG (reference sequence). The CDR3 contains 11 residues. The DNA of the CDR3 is TGTGCCTGGAATCCCGCGGGGACCCAGTACTTC. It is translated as CAWNPAGTQYF.